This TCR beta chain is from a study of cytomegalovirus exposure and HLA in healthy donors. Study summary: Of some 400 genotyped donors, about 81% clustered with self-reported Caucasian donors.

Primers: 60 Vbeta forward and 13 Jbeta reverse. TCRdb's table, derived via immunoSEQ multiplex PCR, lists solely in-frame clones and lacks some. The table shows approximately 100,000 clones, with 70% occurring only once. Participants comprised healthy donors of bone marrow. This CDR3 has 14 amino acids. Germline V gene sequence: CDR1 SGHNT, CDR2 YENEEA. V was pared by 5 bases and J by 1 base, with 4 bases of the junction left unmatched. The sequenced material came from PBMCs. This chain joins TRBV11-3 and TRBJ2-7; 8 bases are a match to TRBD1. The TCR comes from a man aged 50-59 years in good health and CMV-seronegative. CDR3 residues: CASSMTGESYEQYF. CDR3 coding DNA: TGTGCCAGCAGCATGACAGGGGAGTCCTACGAGCAGTACTTC.